The 26 T cell receptor beta chains below all came from one sample that was sequenced in a study of shared clonotypes between healthy human individuals. Measured with immunoSEQ multiplex PCR; TCRdb has only the in-frame clones, and not every one. The sample holds 2 million to 3 million clones, approximately 94% seen once. Input material: naive CD4+ T cells from PBMCs. Described subset: CD45RA+ positively selected. Source of these receptors: a man between 18 and 29 years old in good health. Some clones in this sample may be carry-over from other donors' samples.

This chain uses TRBV9 with TRBJ2-2; 8 bases agree with TRBD2. Germline CDR1 reads SGDLS; CDR2 reads YYNGEE. With 3 bases clipped from V and 6 bases from J, the junction kept 10 bases outside the gene matches. The CDR3 runs 16 residues. The CDR3 DNA follows: TGTGCCAGCAGCGCCCAGGTTGGGACTAGGGCCGGGGAGCTGTTTTTT. Translated, it gives CASSAQVGTRAGELFF.

The chain couples TRBV11-3 to TRBJ2-3; D may be TRBD1 or TRBD2 (5 bases each). The CDR3 is made up of 12 amino acids. Germline V gives CDR1 SGHNT, CDR2 YENEEA. Trimming cost V 5 bases and J 9 bases, with 12 bases left between them. The CDR3 is CASSAGSQTQYF. The CDR3 region has the DNA TGTGCCAGCAGCGCAGGGAGCCAGACGCAGTATTTT.

The genes are TRBV7-9 and TRBJ1-5, with D tentatively TRBD1 (5 bases). The CDR3 extends over 13 amino acids. V was shortened by 5 bases and J by 7 bases, with 12 bases between the two germline ends. CDR1 is SEHNR, CDR2 FQNEAQ, per germline (reference sequence). The CDR3 is CASSRQLSQPQHF. For the CDR3, the DNA is TGTGCCAGCAGCCGACAGTTATCGCAGCCCCAGCATTTT.

This rearrangement joins TRBV28 to TRBJ1-2, with TRBD1 matching 9 bases. The CDR3 sequence is 16 residues long. Germline assignment: CDR1 MDHEN and CDR2 SYDVKM. J lost 1 base, V lost 2 bases, and 5 bases had no gene match. The CDR3 nucleotides read TGTGCCAGCAGTTTAAAGCCGGGACAGGGTAACTATGGCTACACCTTC. It specifies CASSLKPGQGNYGYTF.

With regard to this clone: Different DNA sequences within this sample yield the same CDR3. V is TRBV7-2 and J is TRBJ2-3; D is uncertain. CDR1 SGHTA and CDR2 FQGNSA come from the germline V gene. The CDR3 runs to 14 residues. Trimming removed 1 base at V and 5 bases at J, with 10 bases between. CDR3 sequence reads: CASSLELLGDTQYF. DNA of the CDR3: TGTGCCAGCAGCTTAGAATTGTTGGGAGATACGCAGTATTTT.

As for this clone: Because it lacks the conserved phenylalanine or tryptophan at the end, this CDR3 is likely a read error. Because the CDR3's place on the DNA is in doubt, the DNA is left out and the CDR3 is given as listed by TCRdb. This chain connects TRBV6-5 to TRBJ1-2; the table assigns TRBD1, which was not confirmed against the DNA. Germline CDR1 is MNHEY and CDR2 is SVGAGI. The CDR3 extends over 9 residues, inclusive of both ends. The CDR3 spells CATMTGQSY.

V gene TRBV29-1 combines with J gene TRBJ2-7; possible D gene TRBD2, 6 bases. The germline V gene has CDR1 SQVTM and CDR2 ANQGSEA. V was shortened by 6 bases and J by 3 bases, with 18 bases between the two germline ends. CDR3 length: 14 amino acids. CDR3: CSVLTYRRDYEQYF. CDR3 bases: TGCAGCGTCCTGACCTACAGGAGGGACTACGAGCAGTACTTC.

In this sample, this clone turned up once. Other DNA sequences in this specimen translate into the identical CDR3. The rearrangement links TRBV5-1 to TRBJ2-1; 9 bases map to TRBD2. The germline CDR1 and CDR2 sequences are SGHRS and YFSETQ. The CDR3 consists of 16 residues. Trimming at V came to 2 bases and at J to 0 bases, leaving 3 bases not matched to a gene. The CDR3 sequence is CASSLGLARSYNEQFF. In DNA form, the CDR3 reads TGCGCCAGCAGCTTAGGACTAGCGCGCTCCTACAATGAGCAGTTCTTC. The entire variable domain, with the rest obtained from reference TRBV5-1 and TRBJ2-1, is as follows: KAGVTQTPRYLIKTRGQQVTLSCSPISGHRSVSWYQQTPGQGLQFLFEYFSETQRNKGNFPGRFSGRQFSNSRSEMNVSTLELGDSALYLCASSLGLARSYNEQFFGPGTRLTVL.

The chain combines TRBV27 with TRBJ2-7, with 14 bases aligning to TRBD2. The CDR3 is made up of 14 amino acids. The V and J ends lost 5 bases and 12 bases, in that order; junction bases with no gene match: 9. Germline CDR1 MNHEY, CDR2 SMNVEV (reference sequence). The CDR3: CASSPRGLAGARYF. CDR3 nucleotides: TGTGCCAGCAGTCCCCGGGGACTAGCGGGAGCTAGGTACTTC.

The chain joins TRBV6-4 to TRBJ2-7, with D perhaps being TRBD1 or TRBD2 (6 bases each). This CDR3 comprises 13 residues. Germline V gene data show CDR1 as MRHNA and CDR2 as SNTAGT. The ends were cut back, 4 bases at V and 8 bases at J, with 15 bases in the middle. In nucleotides, the CDR3 is TGTGCCAGCAGTGTCCAAAGGGGGGAGCAGCAGTACTTC. This encodes CASSVQRGEQQYF.

V usage is TRBV12-5 and J usage is TRBJ2-7, with D unclear. Germline V lookup: CDR1 LGHNT, CDR2 FRNRAP. The CDR3 runs 13 residues. Between the trimmed V and J ends, which lost 3 bases and 4 bases, there was a span of 10 bases. The CDR3 reads CASGLGIGYEQYF. The CDR3 bases are TGTGCTAGTGGTTTAGGTATTGGGTACGAGCAGTACTTC.

This sequence joins TRBV27 and TRBJ2-7; the D gene is possibly TRBD2 (6 bases). Germline lookup yields CDR1 MNHEY and CDR2 SMNVEV (reference sequence). The CDR3 is made up of 14 amino acids. Trimming took off 6 bases at V and 0 bases at J, with 12 bases between the two ends. CDR3 in DNA: TGTGCCAGCAGGCGGGGAGTAGGCTCCTACGAGCAGTACTTC. Amino acids: CASRRGVGSYEQYF.

Here the CDR3 reads CASSQVRAGVPGTQYF. Written as DNA, the CDR3 is TGCGCCAGCAGCCAAGTTAGGGCAGGGGTCCCCGGTACGCAGTATTTT. The rearrangement uses TRBV4-1 and TRBJ2-3; D perhaps matches TRBD1 (6 bases). The CDR3 contains 16 residues. The V and J ends lost 1 base and 8 bases respectively, with 19 bases between them. Looked up from germline, CDR1 is MGHRA and CDR2 is YSYEKL.

J is TRBJ1-1 and V is TRBV5-1; D ambiguous. Looked up from germline, CDR1 is SGHRS and CDR2 is YFSETQ. Deletions cut 7 bases from V and 0 bases from J, with 22 bases between. This CDR3 is 17 amino acids long. CDR3 sequence reads: CASAAIPSNSLNTEAFF. The CDR3 nucleotides read TGCGCCAGCGCAGCCATCCCAAGTAATTCCTTGAACACTGAAGCTTTCTTT.

The chain has TRBV5-1 and TRBJ2-7, with D perhaps TRBD1 (5 bases). This CDR3 spans 14 amino acids. Germline V CDR1 and CDR2: SGHRS, YFSETQ. V was clipped by 1 base and J by 0 bases, with 8 bases between them. CDR3 sequence reads: CASSLLDSSYEQYF. CDR3 DNA sequence: TGCGCCAGCAGCTTGTTAGACAGCTCCTACGAGCAGTACTTC.

V usage is TRBV28 and J usage is TRBJ1-4; 10 bases align to TRBD1. Germline V gene lookup returns CDR1 MDHEN and CDR2 SYDVKM. Trimming at V came to 1 base and at J to 10 bases, leaving 9 bases not matched to a gene. This CDR3 is built from 16 residues. For the CDR3, the DNA is TGTGCCAGCAGTTTATTTGGACAGGGGGGGACGGGAAAACTGTTTTTT. It yields the protein CASSLFGQGGTGKLFF. Together with reference TRBV28 and TRBJ1-4, the CDR3 gives the full variable domain: DVKVTQSSRYLVKRTGEKVFLECVQDMDHENMFWYRQDPGLGLRLIYFSYDVKMKEKGDIPEGYSVSREKKERFSLILESASTNQTSMYLCASSLFGQGGTGKLFFGSGTQLSVL.

This chain links TRBV23-1 with TRBJ2-7; 7 bases match TRBD1. TRBV23-1 qualifies as an ORF whose function is uncertain. Unmatched junction bases numbered 7, after V lost 6 bases and J lost 2 bases. The CDR3 has 14 residues. CDR3 bases: TGCGCCAGCAGCTGGACAGGCCCTACCTACGAGCAGTACTTC. Translated: CASSWTGPTYEQYF.

The chain's CDR3 is CASREREGRRNEQFF. The CDR3 DNA sequence: TGTGCCAGCAGGGAGCGGGAGGGCCGTAGGAATGAGCAGTTCTTC. The chain combines TRBV10-3 with TRBJ2-1, with TRBD2 matching over 10 bases. The CDR3 covers 15 residues. V shed 10 bases, J shed 7 bases, and the junction held 13 bases outside the gene matches. The germline V gene has CDR1 ENHRY and CDR2 SYGVKD.

This clone has more than one count but fewer than ten. Other nucleotide sequences from this sample produce the same CDR3. V and J are TRBV28 and TRBJ1-4; unclear D gene. Looked up from germline, CDR1 is MDHEN and CDR2 is SYDVKM. This CDR3 region has 14 residues. V was trimmed by 2 bases and J by 1 base, leaving 5 bases between them. CDR3 DNA: TGTGCCAGCAGTTTAGTTGGAACTAATGAAAAACTGTTTTTT. The encoded protein is CASSLVGTNEKLFF.

The chain couples TRBV27 to TRBJ2-1; 9 nucleotides line up with TRBD2. The V gene end was trimmed by 6 bases and the J gene end by 4 bases; junction bases not matched to a gene: 10. The CDR3 loop spans 16 amino acids. CDR1 is MNHEY, CDR2 SMNVEV, per germline (reference sequence). The CDR3 nucleotides are TGTGCCAGCAGCGATATAGCGGGAGTTAGGTACAATGAGCAGTTCTTC. As protein: CASSDIAGVRYNEQFF.

This clone was seen more than once but under ten times. The chain recombines TRBV10-1 with TRBJ1-5; D remains unclear. V dropped 11 bases and J dropped 2 bases, with 13 bases sitting between them. CDR3 size: 13 residues. The germline CDR1 and CDR2 sequences are WNHNN and SYGVQD (reference sequence). The CDR3 loop reads CALGTTGNQPQHF. The CDR3 DNA reads TGCGCCCTCGGAACAACTGGCAATCAGCCCCAGCATTTT.

The CDR3 region is CASSQGTTGVYEQFF. The CDR3 DNA sequence: TGTGCCAGCAGCCAGGGGACTACAGGGGTCTATGAGCAGTTCTTC. V and J are TRBV4-2 and TRBJ2-1, with D perhaps TRBD1 or TRBD2 (7 bases each). This CDR3 has 15 amino acids. Per germline, CDR1 LGHNA and CDR2 YNFKEQ. V was trimmed by 3 bases and J by 8 bases, leaving 17 bases between them.

CDR3 amino acids: CASSQGRAMNTEAFF. The DNA of the CDR3 is TGTGCCAGCTCACAAGGCCGGGCCATGAACACTGAAGCTTTCTTT. J is TRBJ1-1 and V is TRBV18; no reliable D call. Trimming left V 4 bases short and J 0 bases short, with 12 bases between. Germline-derived CDR1 and CDR2 are KGHSH and LQKENI. The CDR3 is 15 residues long.

This clone is a singleton in its sample. The genes are TRBV7-3 and TRBJ2-3; 10 nucleotides match TRBD2. V lost 2 bases to trimming and J lost 11 bases; unmatched junction nucleotides: 7. Per the germline V gene, CDR1 is SGHTA and CDR2 is FQGTGA. This CDR3 spans 14 amino acids. CDR3 amino acids: CASSLLPSGSEQYF. The CDR3 DNA reads TGTGCCAGCAGCTTACTTCCTAGCGGGAGCGAGCAGTATTTT. The full variable domain, rest sourced from reference TRBV7-3 and TRBJ2-3, is GAGVSQTPSNKVTEKGKYVELRCDPISGHTALYWYRQSLGQGPEFLIYFQGTGAADDSGLPNDRFFAVRPEGSVSTLKIQRTERGDSAVYLCASSLLPSGSEQYFGPGTRLTVL.

The chain joins TRBV11-3 to TRBJ2-3; D unresolved. This CDR3 spans 12 amino acids. Trimming left V 0 bases short and J 7 bases short, with 5 bases between. CDR1 is SGHNT and CDR2 is YENEEA in the germline V gene. The DNA for the CDR3 is TGTGCCAGCAGCTTAGATCAGCATACGCAGTATTTT. Translated: CASSLDQHTQYF.

This clone was picked up one time. The chain joins TRBV7-3 to TRBJ2-2; D unclear. Germline assignment: CDR1 SGHTA and CDR2 FQGTGA. V shed 6 bases and J shed 5 bases, with 13 bases lying between them. This CDR3 comprises 14 residues. CDR3 loop: CASRTATGTGELFF. In DNA, the CDR3 is TGTGCCAGCAGGACCGCGACGGGTACCGGGGAGCTGTTTTTT.